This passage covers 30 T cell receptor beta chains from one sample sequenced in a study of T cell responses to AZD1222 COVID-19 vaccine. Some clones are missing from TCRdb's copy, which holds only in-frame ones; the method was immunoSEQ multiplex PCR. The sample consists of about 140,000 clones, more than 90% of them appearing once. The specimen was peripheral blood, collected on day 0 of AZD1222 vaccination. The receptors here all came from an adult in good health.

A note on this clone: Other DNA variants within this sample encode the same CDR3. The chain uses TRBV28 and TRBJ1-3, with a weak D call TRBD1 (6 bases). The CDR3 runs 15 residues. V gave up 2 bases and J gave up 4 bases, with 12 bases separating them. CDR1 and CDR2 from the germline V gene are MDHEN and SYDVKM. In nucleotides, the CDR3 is TGTGCCAGCAGTTTAGGGGGCGCTTCGGGAAACACCATATATTTT. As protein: CASSLGGASGNTIYF.

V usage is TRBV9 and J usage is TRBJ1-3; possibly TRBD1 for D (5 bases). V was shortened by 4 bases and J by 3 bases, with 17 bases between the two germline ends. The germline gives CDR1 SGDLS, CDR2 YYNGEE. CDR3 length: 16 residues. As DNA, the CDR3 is TGTGCCAGCAGCCCCAACCCAGGGTCGGGTGGAAACACCATATATTTT. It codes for CASSPNPGSGGNTIYF.

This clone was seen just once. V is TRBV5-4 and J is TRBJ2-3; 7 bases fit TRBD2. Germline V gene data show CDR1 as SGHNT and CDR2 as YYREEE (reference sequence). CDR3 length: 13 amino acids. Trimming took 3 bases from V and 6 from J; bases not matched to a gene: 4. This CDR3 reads CASSSPGGDTQYF. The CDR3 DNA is TGTGCCAGCAGCTCCCCGGGAGGCGATACGCAGTATTTT. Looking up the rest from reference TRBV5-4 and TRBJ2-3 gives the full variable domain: ETGVTQSPTHLIKTRGQQVTLRCSSQSGHNTVSWYQQALGQGPQFIFQYYREEENGRGNFPPRFSGLQFPNYSSELNVNALELDDSALYLCASSSPGGDTQYFGPGTRLTVL.

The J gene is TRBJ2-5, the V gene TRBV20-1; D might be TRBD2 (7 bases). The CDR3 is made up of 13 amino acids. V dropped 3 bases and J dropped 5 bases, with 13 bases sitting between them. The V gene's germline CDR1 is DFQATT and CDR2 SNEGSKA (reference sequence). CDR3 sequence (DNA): TGCAGTGCTAGTGGCGGGGGCGGCGAGACCCAGTACTTC. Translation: CSASGGGGETQYF.

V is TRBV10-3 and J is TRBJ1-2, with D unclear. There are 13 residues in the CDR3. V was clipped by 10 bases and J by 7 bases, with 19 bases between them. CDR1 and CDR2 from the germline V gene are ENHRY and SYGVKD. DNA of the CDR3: TGTGCCACCGAACCGGGTTTGGGGTCTGGCTACACCTTC. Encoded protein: CATEPGLGSGYTF.

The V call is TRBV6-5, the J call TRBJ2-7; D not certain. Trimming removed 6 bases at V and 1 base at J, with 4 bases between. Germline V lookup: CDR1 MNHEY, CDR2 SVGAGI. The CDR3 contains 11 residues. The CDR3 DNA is TGTGCCAGCAGGGATTCCTACGAGCAGTACTTC. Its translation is CASRDSYEQYF.

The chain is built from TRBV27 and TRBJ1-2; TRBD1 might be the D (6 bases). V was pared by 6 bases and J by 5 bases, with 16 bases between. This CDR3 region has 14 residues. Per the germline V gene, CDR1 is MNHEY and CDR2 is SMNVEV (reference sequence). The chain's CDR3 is CASRRTDGYYGYTF. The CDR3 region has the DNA TGTGCCAGCAGACGGACAGATGGCTATTATGGCTACACCTTC.

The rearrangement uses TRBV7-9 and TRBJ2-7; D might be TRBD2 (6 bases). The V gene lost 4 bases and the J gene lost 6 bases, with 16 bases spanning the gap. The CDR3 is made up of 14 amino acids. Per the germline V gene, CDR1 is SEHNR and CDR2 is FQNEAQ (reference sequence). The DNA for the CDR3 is TGTGCCAGCAGCTATTTTTCGGGGGAGGTCGAGCAGTACTTC. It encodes CASSYFSGEVEQYF.

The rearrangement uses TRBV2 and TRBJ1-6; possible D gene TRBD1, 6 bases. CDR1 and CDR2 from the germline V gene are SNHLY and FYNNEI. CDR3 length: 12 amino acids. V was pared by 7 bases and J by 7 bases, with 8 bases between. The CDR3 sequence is CASTDSNSPLHF. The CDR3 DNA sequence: TGTGCCAGCACGGACAGCAATTCACCCCTCCACTTT.

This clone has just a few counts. CDR3 bases: TGTGCCAGCAGTTTGACTAGCGGGGGAAGGGATACGCAGTATTTT. Encoded protein: CASSLTSGGRDTQYF. This chain joins TRBV28 and TRBJ2-3; 12 nucleotides line up with TRBD2. Looked up from germline, CDR1 is MDHEN and CDR2 is SYDVKM. V lost 3 bases to trimming and J lost 6 bases; unmatched junction nucleotides: 4. This CDR3 is 15 amino acids long. Full variable domain (remainder filled in from reference TRBV28 and TRBJ2-3): DVKVTQSSRYLVKRTGEKVFLECVQDMDHENMFWYRQDPGLGLRLIYFSYDVKMKEKGDIPEGYSVSREKKERFSLILESASTNQTSMYLCASSLTSGGRDTQYFGPGTRLTVL.

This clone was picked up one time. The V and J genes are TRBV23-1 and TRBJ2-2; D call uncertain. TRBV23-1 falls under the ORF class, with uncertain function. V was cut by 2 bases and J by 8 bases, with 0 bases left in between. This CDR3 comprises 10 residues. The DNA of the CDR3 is TGCGCCAGCAGTCAAGGGGAGCTGTTTTTT. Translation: CASSQGELFF.

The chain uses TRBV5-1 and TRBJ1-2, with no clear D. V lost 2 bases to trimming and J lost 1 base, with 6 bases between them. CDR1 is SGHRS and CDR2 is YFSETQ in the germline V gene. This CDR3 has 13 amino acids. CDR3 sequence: CASSFTDNYGYTF. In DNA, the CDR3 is TGCGCCAGCAGCTTCACAGATAACTATGGCTACACCTTC.

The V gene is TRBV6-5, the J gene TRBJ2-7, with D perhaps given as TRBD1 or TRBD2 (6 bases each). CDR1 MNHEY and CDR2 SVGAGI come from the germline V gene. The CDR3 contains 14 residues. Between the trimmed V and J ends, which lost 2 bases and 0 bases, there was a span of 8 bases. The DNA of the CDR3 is TGTGCCAGCAGTTACAGGGGGGTCTCCTACGAGCAGTACTTC. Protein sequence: CASSYRGVSYEQYF.

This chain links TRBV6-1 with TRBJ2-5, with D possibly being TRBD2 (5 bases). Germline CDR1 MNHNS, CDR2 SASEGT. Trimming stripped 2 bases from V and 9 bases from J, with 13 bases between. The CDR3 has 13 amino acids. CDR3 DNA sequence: TGTGCCAGCAGTGAATTTCAGGCCGGGGCCCAGTACTTC. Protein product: CASSEFQAGAQYF.

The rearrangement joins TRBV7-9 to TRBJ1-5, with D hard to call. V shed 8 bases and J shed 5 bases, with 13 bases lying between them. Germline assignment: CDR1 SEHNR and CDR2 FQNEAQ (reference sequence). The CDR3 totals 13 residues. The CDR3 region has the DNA TGTGCCAGCGGGGATTTCGGAGATCAGCCCCAGCATTTT. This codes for CASGDFGDQPQHF. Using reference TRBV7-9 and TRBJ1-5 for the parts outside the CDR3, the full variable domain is DTGVSQNPRHKITKRGQNVTFRCDPISEHNRLYWYRQTLGQGPEFLTYFQNEAQLEKSRLLSDRFSAERPKGSFSTLEIQRTEQGDSAMYLCASGDFGDQPQHFGDGTRLSIL.

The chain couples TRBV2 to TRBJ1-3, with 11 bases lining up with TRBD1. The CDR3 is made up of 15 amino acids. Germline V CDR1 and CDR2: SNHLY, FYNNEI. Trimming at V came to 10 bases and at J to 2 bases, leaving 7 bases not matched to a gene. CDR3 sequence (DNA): TGTGCCACCACCGAGGACAGGGGGCCTGGAAACACCATATATTTT. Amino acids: CATTEDRGPGNTIYF.

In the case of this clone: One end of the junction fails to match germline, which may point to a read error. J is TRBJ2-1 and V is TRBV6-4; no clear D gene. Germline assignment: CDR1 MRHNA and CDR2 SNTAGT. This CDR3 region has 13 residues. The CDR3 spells CASSYLLGTWFVF. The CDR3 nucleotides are TGTGCCAGCAGTTACCTCCTAGGCACTTGGTTCGTCTTC.

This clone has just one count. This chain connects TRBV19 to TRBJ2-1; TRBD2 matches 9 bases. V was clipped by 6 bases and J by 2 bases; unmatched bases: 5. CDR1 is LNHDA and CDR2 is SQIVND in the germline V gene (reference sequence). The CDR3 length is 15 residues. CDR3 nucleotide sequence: TGTGCCAGTAGGGCGGGACTAGCACCCTACAATGAGCAGTTCTTC. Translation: CASRAGLAPYNEQFF.

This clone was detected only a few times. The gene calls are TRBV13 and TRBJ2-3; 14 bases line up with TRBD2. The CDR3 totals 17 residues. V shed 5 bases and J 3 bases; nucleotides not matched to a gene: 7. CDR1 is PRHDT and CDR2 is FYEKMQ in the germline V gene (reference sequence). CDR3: CASSERLAGGPTDTQYF. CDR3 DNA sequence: TGTGCCAGCAGCGAAAGACTAGCGGGAGGGCCGACAGATACGCAGTATTTT.

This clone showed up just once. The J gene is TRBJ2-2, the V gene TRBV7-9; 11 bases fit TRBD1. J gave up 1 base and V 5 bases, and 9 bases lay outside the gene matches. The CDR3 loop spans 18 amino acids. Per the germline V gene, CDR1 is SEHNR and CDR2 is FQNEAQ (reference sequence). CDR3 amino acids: CASSPGQGERGNTGELFF. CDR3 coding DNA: TGTGCCAGCAGCCCGGGACAGGGGGAGAGAGGGAACACCGGGGAGCTGTTTTTT.

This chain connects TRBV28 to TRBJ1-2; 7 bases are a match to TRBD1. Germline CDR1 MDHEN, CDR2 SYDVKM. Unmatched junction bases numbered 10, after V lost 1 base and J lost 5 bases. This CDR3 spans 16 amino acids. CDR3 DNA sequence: TGTGCCAGCAGTTTATCCGTCGGGACAGCAGCATATGGCTACACCTTC. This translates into CASSLSVGTAAYGYTF.

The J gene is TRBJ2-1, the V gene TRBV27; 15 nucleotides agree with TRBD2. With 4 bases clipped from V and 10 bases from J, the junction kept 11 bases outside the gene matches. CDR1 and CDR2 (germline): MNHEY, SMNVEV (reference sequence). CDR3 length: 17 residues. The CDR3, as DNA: TGTGCCAGCAGTTCCGGACCGAGGACTAGCGGGGGGGTGGAGCAGTTCTTC. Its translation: CASSSGPRTSGGVEQFF.

The CDR3 here is CASSQDGNYEQYF. The CDR3 bases are TGTGCCAGCAGCCAAGATGGGAACTACGAGCAGTACTTC. The chain recombines TRBV4-2 with TRBJ2-7, with unresolved D. Germline V CDR1 and CDR2: LGHNA, YNFKEQ. V lost 0 bases, J lost 3 bases, and 6 bases lay in between. The CDR3 consists of 13 residues.

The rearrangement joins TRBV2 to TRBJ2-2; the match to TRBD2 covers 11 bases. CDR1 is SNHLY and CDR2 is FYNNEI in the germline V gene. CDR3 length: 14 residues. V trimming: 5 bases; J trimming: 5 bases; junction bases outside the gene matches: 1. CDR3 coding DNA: TGTGCCAGCAGTCCTAGCGGGGGGACCGGGGAGCTGTTTTTT. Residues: CASSPSGGTGELFF.

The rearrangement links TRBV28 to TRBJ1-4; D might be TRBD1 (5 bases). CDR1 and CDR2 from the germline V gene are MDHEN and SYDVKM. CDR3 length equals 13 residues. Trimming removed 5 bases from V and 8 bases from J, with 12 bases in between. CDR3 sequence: CASSSRDGEKLFF. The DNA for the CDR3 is TGTGCCAGCAGTAGCCGGGACGGCGAAAAACTGTTTTTT.

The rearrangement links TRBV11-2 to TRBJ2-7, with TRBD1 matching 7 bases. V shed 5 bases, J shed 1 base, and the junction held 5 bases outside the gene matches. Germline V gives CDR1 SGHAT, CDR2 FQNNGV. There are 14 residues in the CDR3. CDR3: CASSLSTGSYEQYF. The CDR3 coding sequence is TGTGCCAGCAGCCTCTCGACAGGGTCCTACGAGCAGTACTTC.

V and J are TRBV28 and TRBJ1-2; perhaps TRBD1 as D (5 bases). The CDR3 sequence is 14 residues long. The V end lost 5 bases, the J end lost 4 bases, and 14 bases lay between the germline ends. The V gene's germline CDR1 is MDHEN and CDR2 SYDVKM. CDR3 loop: CASSRAGRLYGYTF. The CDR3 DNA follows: TGTGCCAGCAGTCGAGCAGGGCGACTCTATGGCTACACCTTC.

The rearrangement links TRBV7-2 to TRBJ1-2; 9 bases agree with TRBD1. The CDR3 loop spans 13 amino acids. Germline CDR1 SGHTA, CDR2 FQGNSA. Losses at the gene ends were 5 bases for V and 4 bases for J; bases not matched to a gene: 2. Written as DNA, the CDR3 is TGTGCCAGCAGCAAGGGACAGGGCTATGGCTACACCTTC. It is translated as CASSKGQGYGYTF.

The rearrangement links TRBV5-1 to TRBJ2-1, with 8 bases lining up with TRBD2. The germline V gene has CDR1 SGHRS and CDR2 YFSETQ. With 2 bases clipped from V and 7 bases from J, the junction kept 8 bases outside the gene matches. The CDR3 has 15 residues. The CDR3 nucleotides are TGCGCCAGCAGCTTAATCGGGGGGGCTAGGAATGAGCAGTTCTTC. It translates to CASSLIGGARNEQFF.

The CDR3 sequence is CSGGRETQYF. CDR3 bases: TGCAGTGGGGGCAGGGAGACCCAGTACTTC. The chain has TRBV20-1 and TRBJ2-5, with a possible D match to TRBD1 (5 bases). The V and J ends lost 7 bases and 5 bases respectively, with 8 bases between them. CDR3 length: 10 amino acids. Germline V gives CDR1 DFQATT, CDR2 SNEGSKA (reference sequence).